Presented here are 25 T cell receptor beta chains from one specimen sequenced in a study of blood T cell repertoires in COVID-19. Assay: immunoSEQ multiplex PCR; the TCRdb copy retains only in-frame clones and omits some. The repertoire includes 250,000 to 350,000 clones, about 89% of them detected once, and about 0.8% sits in the top ten. The sequenced material came from peripheral blood. The receptors originated from a man aged 25 to 40 with acute or convalescent COVID-19.

This clone was seen a single time. V and J are TRBV18 and TRBJ2-1; TRBD2 agrees at 10 bases. Germline values: CDR1 KGHSH, CDR2 LQKENI. V trimming: 0 bases; J trimming: 8 bases; junction bases outside the gene matches: 7. This CDR3 spans 16 amino acids. The CDR3 DNA reads as TGTGCCAGCTCACCACCCAGTGCGAGCGGGAGGGATGAGCAGTTCTTC. This translates into CASSPPSASGRDEQFF.

CDR3 loop: CASRRPGQGLAKNIQYF. The CDR3 DNA is TGTGCCAGCAGGAGACCGGGACAGGGGTTAGCCAAAAACATTCAGTACTTC. The V call is TRBV11-2, the J call TRBJ2-4, with 10 bases fitting TRBD1. The CDR3 is 17 residues long. Germline CDR1 and CDR2: SGHAT and FQNNGV. V was pared by 6 bases and J by 0 bases, with 8 bases of the junction left unmatched.

This clone has a single count. The genes are TRBV19 and TRBJ2-7; 9 nucleotides agree with TRBD1. V lost 5 bases and J lost 3; bases outside the gene matches: 8. There are 15 residues in the CDR3. Germline lookup yields CDR1 LNHDA and CDR2 SQIVND (reference sequence). This CDR3 is CASSGPGTGLYEQYF. The CDR3 DNA sequence: TGTGCCAGTAGTGGACCCGGGACAGGGCTCTACGAGCAGTACTTC.

The chain combines TRBV28 with TRBJ2-7; unclear D gene. The CDR3 contains 13 residues. The V end lost 2 bases, the J end lost 3 bases, and 8 bases lay between the germline ends. The germline V gene has CDR1 MDHEN and CDR2 SYDVKM. The CDR3 here is CASSLRVLYEQYF. The CDR3 bases are TGTGCCAGCAGTTTACGGGTACTCTACGAGCAGTACTTC.

This chain uses TRBV30 with TRBJ1-4; maybe TRBD1 (5 bases). This CDR3 is built from 14 residues. The ends were cut back, 2 bases at V and 8 bases at J, with 15 bases in the middle. Germline loops: CDR1 GTSNPN, CDR2 SVGIG (reference sequence). Here the CDR3 DNA reads TGTGCCTGGAGTCCCTGGACATCGCGCGAAAAACTGTTTTTT. This translates into CAWSPWTSREKLFF.

The rearrangement joins TRBV5-1 to TRBJ2-1; 9 bases line up with TRBD2. In germline, CDR1 is SGHRS, CDR2 YFSETQ. The CDR3 is made up of 14 amino acids. J gave up 6 bases and V 3 bases, and 4 bases lay outside the gene matches. The CDR3 nucleotides are TGCGCCAGCAGCTGGGCGGGAGGGTCCAATGAGCAGTTCTTC. Protein: CASSWAGGSNEQFF.

The V and J genes are TRBV30 and TRBJ2-5; 9 bases agree with TRBD2. Trimming removed 4 bases from V and 3 bases from J; junction bases left unmatched: 21. This CDR3 is built from 19 residues. The germline V gene has CDR1 GTSNPN and CDR2 SVGIG (reference sequence). In DNA, the CDR3 is TGTGCCTGGATCCCATCTCTACCAGCGGGGGGTGTATTGAAAGAGACCCAGTACTTC. As protein: CAWIPSLPAGGVLKETQYF.

The chain uses TRBV9 and TRBJ2-3; 9 nucleotides line up with TRBD2. The germline V gene encodes CDR1 SGDLS and CDR2 YYNGEE. The CDR3 has 16 residues. The junction had 4 bases not matched to a gene; V was cut back by 0 bases and J by 2 bases. CDR3 sequence: CASSVEGGGATDTQYF. Written as DNA, the CDR3 is TGTGCCAGCAGCGTAGAGGGCGGGGGGGCCACAGATACGCAGTATTTT.

The chain links TRBV7-9 to TRBJ2-2; TRBD2 matches 8 bases. The CDR3 covers 14 residues. V was clipped by 5 bases and J by 5 bases; unmatched bases: 4. Germline V gene data show CDR1 as SEHNR and CDR2 as FQNEAQ (reference sequence). Here the CDR3 DNA reads TGTGCCAGCAGCCCCCCGGGAGGGACCGGGGAGCTGTTTTTT. Amino acids: CASSPPGGTGELFF.

The chain carries TRBV7-9 and TRBJ2-5, with 9 nucleotides matching TRBD2. The V gene's germline CDR1 is SEHNR and CDR2 FQNEAQ (reference sequence). The V gene end was trimmed by 5 bases and the J gene end by 2 bases; junction bases not matched to a gene: 6. The CDR3 has 15 residues. CDR3 in amino acids: CASSPRLAEQETQYF. In nucleotides, the CDR3 is TGTGCCAGCAGCCCCCGACTAGCGGAACAAGAGACCCAGTACTTC.

This clone was counted a single time. V and J are TRBV6-6 and TRBJ1-5, with D perhaps matching TRBD1 (6 bases). The CDR3 sequence is 15 residues long. CDR1 and CDR2 from the germline V gene are MNHNY and SVGAGI (reference sequence). V was trimmed by 2 bases and J by 3 bases, leaving 11 bases between them. The DNA of the CDR3 is TGTGCCAGCAGTTACCAGGGGCTATCCAATCAGCCCCAGCATTTT. This sequence encodes CASSYQGLSNQPQHF.

This clone was found a few times. The chain has TRBV3-1 (or the pseudogene TRBV3-2) and TRBJ1-4; 12 bases line up with TRBD1. CDR1 and CDR2 from the germline V gene are LGHDT and YNNKEL (reference sequence). The CDR3 is 17 amino acids. Losses at the gene ends were 3 bases for V and 7 bases for J; bases not matched to a gene: 9. The CDR3 sequence: CASSHPGQGASSEKLFF. The CDR3 coding sequence is TGTGCCAGCAGCCACCCGGGACAGGGGGCAAGTTCTGAAAAACTGTTTTTT.

This clone has only a few counts. The genes are TRBV19 and TRBJ1-1; D not certain. V gave up 3 bases and J gave up 0 bases, with 14 bases separating them. Germline CDR1 is LNHDA and CDR2 is SQIVND (reference sequence). The CDR3 loop spans 16 amino acids. The CDR3 here is CASSIEGRRMNTEAFF. The CDR3 DNA reads TGTGCCAGTAGTATTGAGGGAAGGCGGATGAACACTGAAGCTTTCTTT. Complete variable domain (other parts from reference TRBV19 and TRBJ1-1): DGGITQSPKYLFRKEGQNVTLSCEQNLNHDAMYWYRQDPGQGLRLIYYSQIVNDFQKGDIAEGYSVSREKKESFPLTVTSAQKNPTAFYLCASSIEGRRMNTEAFFGQGTRLTVV.

The chain links TRBV15 to TRBJ2-1; perhaps TRBD2 as D (5 bases). The CDR3 has 13 residues. Per the germline V gene, CDR1 is LNHNV and CDR2 is YYDKDF (reference sequence). The V end was cut by 4 bases, the J end by 7 bases, with 11 bases between. The CDR3 spells CATSTSTGNEQFF. CDR3 in DNA: TGTGCCACCAGCACGTCGACGGGGAATGAGCAGTTCTTC.

V usage is TRBV28 and J usage is TRBJ1-1; D ambiguous. The length of the CDR3 is 13 residues. CDR1 and CDR2 from the germline V gene are MDHEN and SYDVKM. The V and J ends lost 6 bases and 4 bases respectively, with 12 bases between them. CDR3 coding DNA: TGTGCCAGCAGACTCGACGGCGGCACTGAAGCTTTCTTT. Translating gives CASRLDGGTEAFF.

The V gene is TRBV7-2, the J gene TRBJ1-1, with D possibly being TRBD1 (6 bases). Trimming left V 2 bases short and J 0 bases short, with 10 bases between. From germline, CDR1 is SGHTA and CDR2 FQGNSA. This CDR3 comprises 15 residues. The CDR3 reads CASSLWTVLNTEAFF. In DNA, the CDR3 is TGTGCCAGCAGCTTATGGACAGTGTTGAACACTGAAGCTTTCTTT.

V and J are TRBV7-9 and TRBJ2-2, with TRBD2 identical over 9 bases. Looked up from germline, CDR1 is SEHNR and CDR2 is FQNEAQ (reference sequence). The junction had 7 bases not matched to a gene; V was cut back by 8 bases and J by 3 bases. This CDR3 is 15 amino acids long. CDR3 sequence reads: CASVSGLADTGELFF. CDR3 bases: TGTGCCAGCGTCTCGGGACTAGCCGACACCGGGGAGCTGTTTTTT.

This chain connects TRBV15 to TRBJ2-5; 12 bases agree with TRBD2. The junction had 7 bases not matched to a gene; V was cut back by 3 bases and J by 5 bases. The CDR3 sequence is 16 residues long. Germline V CDR1 and CDR2: LNHNV, YYDKDF (reference sequence). CDR3 sequence reads: CATSRTSGRAEETQYF. CDR3 nucleotides: TGTGCCACCAGCAGGACTAGCGGGAGAGCTGAGGAGACCCAGTACTTC.

The rearrangement joins TRBV19 to TRBJ2-2; 9 nucleotides line up with TRBD2. Germline-derived CDR1 and CDR2 are LNHDA and SQIVND (reference sequence). The CDR3 is 16 residues long. After removal of 3 bases from V and 1 base from J, the junction contained 3 bases not matched to a gene. The CDR3 loop reads CASSMPSGENTGELFF. DNA of the CDR3: TGTGCCAGTAGTATGCCTAGCGGGGAGAACACCGGGGAGCTGTTTTTT.

The rearrangement joins TRBV27 to TRBJ1-5; D is possibly TRBD1 (5 bases). CDR1 and CDR2 (germline): MNHEY, SMNVEV (reference sequence). The CDR3 covers 14 residues. Trimming cost V 10 bases and J 7 bases, with 20 bases left between them. CDR3: CATSGTFRGQPQHF. In DNA, the CDR3 is TGTGCCACCTCCGGGACTTTTCGAGGCCAGCCCCAGCATTTT.

This chain joins TRBV6-2 or TRBV6-3 and TRBJ2-7, with D unresolved. V lost 0 bases, J lost 1 base, and 13 bases lay in between. This CDR3 has 16 amino acids. Per germline, CDR1 MNHEY and CDR2 SVGEGT. This CDR3 reads CASSYSRLDFSYEQYF. CDR3 nucleotide sequence: TGTGCCAGCAGTTACTCGAGGCTAGACTTTTCCTACGAGCAGTACTTC.

This sequence joins TRBV28 and TRBJ1-2; possible D gene TRBD1, 5 bases. CDR3 length: 14 amino acids. With 3 bases removed from V and 8 bases from J, the gap between germline ends came to 16 bases. Germline values: CDR1 MDHEN, CDR2 SYDVKM. The CDR3 spells CASSFGLAGRGYTF. In DNA form, the CDR3 reads TGTGCCAGCAGTTTTGGTTTGGCAGGGAGGGGCTACACCTTC.

The chain carries TRBV28 and TRBJ2-1, with D uncertain. The CDR3 runs 12 residues. Germline assignment: CDR1 MDHEN and CDR2 SYDVKM. V shed 2 bases and J shed 4 bases, with 3 bases lying between them. The CDR3 DNA reads as TGTGCCAGCAGTTTACCGTACAATGAGCAGTTCTTC. Amino acids: CASSLPYNEQFF. The variable domain in full, with the rest retrieved from reference TRBV28 and TRBJ2-1, is DVKVTQSSRYLVKRTGEKVFLECVQDMDHENMFWYRQDPGLGLRLIYFSYDVKMKEKGDIPEGYSVSREKKERFSLILESASTNQTSMYLCASSLPYNEQFFGPGTRLTVL.

The rearrangement links TRBV27 to TRBJ2-7; 10 positions match TRBD1. This CDR3 is 14 amino acids long. V shed 4 bases and J 4 bases; nucleotides not matched to a gene: 4. CDR1 and CDR2 (germline): MNHEY, SMNVEV (reference sequence). The CDR3 region is CASSYRDRGYEQYF. Written as DNA, the CDR3 is TGTGCCAGCAGTTACCGGGACAGGGGTTACGAGCAGTACTTC.

The chain carries TRBV3-1 (or the pseudogene TRBV3-2) and TRBJ2-1; D gene unclear. Germline values: CDR1 LGHDT, CDR2 YNNKEL (reference sequence). There are 13 residues in the CDR3. V gave up 0 bases and J gave up 6 bases, with 6 bases separating them. The CDR3 nucleotides read TGTGCCAGCAGCCAAGACTTACTCAATGAGCAGTTCTTC. It encodes CASSQDLLNEQFF.